The 25 T cell receptor beta chains reported below all come from one sample, sequenced in a study of blood T cell repertoires in COVID-19. Only in-frame clones appear in the TCRdb table, and some are missing; sequencing was by immunoSEQ multiplex PCR. The sample contains under 20,000 clones, around 77% of which appear only once. The material sequenced was peripheral blood. These receptor sequences come from a man aged 65 to 85 with COVID-19, enrolled during active disease.

The V gene is TRBV5-6, the J gene TRBJ1-5; D gene ambiguous. Trimming stripped 0 bases from V and 3 bases from J, with 4 bases between. Germline V CDR1 and CDR2: SGHDT, YYEEEE. The CDR3 contains 13 residues. The CDR3 is CASSLGHNQPQHF. DNA of the CDR3: TGTGCCAGCAGCTTGGGTCACAATCAGCCCCAGCATTTT.

This clone is deemed medium-sized. This chain joins TRBV14 and TRBJ2-7, with D hard to call. CDR3 length: 13 amino acids. Germline CDR1 reads SGHDN; CDR2 reads FVKESK. Trimming removed 1 base at V and 4 bases at J, with 8 bases between. The CDR3 loop is CASSQASGYEQYF. For the CDR3, the DNA is TGTGCCAGCAGCCAAGCGTCAGGTTACGAGCAGTACTTC.

This chain links TRBV20-1 with TRBJ2-7; perhaps TRBD2 as D (5 bases). The CDR3 is made up of 12 amino acids. Germline lookup yields CDR1 DFQATT and CDR2 SNEGSKA (reference sequence). The V end was cut by 3 bases, the J end by 6 bases, with 12 bases between. For the CDR3, the DNA is TGCAGTGCTAGTTCGGACTCCCCCGAGCAGTACTTC. Its protein is CSASSDSPEQYF.

The DNA for the CDR3 is TGTGCTAGTGGTTTGGGCGATCTGGGACACTCAGATACGCAGTATTTT. Amino acid sequence: CASGLGDLGHSDTQYF. The V call is TRBV12-5, the J call TRBJ2-3; possibly TRBD1 for D (6 bases). There are 16 residues in the CDR3. Trimming took 1 base from V and 4 from J, leaving 15 bases between them. The germline V gene has CDR1 LGHNT and CDR2 FRNRAP.

This chain links TRBV7-8 with TRBJ1-5; possible D gene TRBD1, 6 bases. The CDR3 extends over 16 amino acids. Germline V gene sequence: CDR1 SGHVS, CDR2 FQNEAQ. The V gene lost 0 bases and the J gene lost 4 bases, with 13 bases spanning the gap. The chain's CDR3 is CASSLATGLGNQPQHF. Written as DNA, the CDR3 is TGTGCCAGCAGCTTAGCAACAGGGTTAGGGAATCAGCCCCAGCATTTT.

With respect to this clone: It may be a read error: a sequence one base away is much more abundant. This rearrangement joins TRBV5-1 to TRBJ1-5; a weak D match, TRBD1 (6 bases). Germline values: CDR1 SGHRS, CDR2 YFSETQ. The CDR3 spans 15 residues. The CDR3 loop is CARSLAGGGDQPQHF. As DNA, the CDR3 is TGCGCCCGCAGCTTGGCCGGGGGGGGCGATCAGCCCCAGCATTTT.

This sequence joins TRBV27 and TRBJ1-5, with TRBD1 identical over 7 bases. CDR1 is MNHEY, CDR2 SMNVEV, per germline (reference sequence). Trimming took 4 bases from V and 9 from J; bases not matched to a gene: 9. CDR3 length: 14 residues. The DNA of the CDR3 is TGTGCCAGCAGTTGGACAGGCCACCTGGGGCCCCAGCATTTT. Translated, it gives CASSWTGHLGPQHF.

The chain carries TRBV10-3 and TRBJ2-1; the D is unclear. CDR1 is ENHRY, CDR2 SYGVKD, per germline. The CDR3 covers 11 residues. The germline V and J ends were trimmed by 4 bases and 5 bases, with 3 bases remaining between them. CDR3 protein: CAISANNEQFF. The DNA of the CDR3 is TGTGCCATCAGTGCTAACAATGAGCAGTTCTTC.

The V and J genes are TRBV7-2 and TRBJ2-3; maybe TRBD2 (7 bases). Trimming cost V 3 bases and J 5 bases, with 15 bases left between them. This CDR3 has 15 residues. Germline V CDR1 and CDR2: SGHTA, FQGNSA. CDR3 in amino acids: CASSLVGGQGDTQYF. The CDR3 DNA reads as TGTGCCAGCAGCTTGGTGGGGGGGCAAGGAGATACGCAGTATTTT.

This clone was observed once. V usage is TRBV28 and J usage is TRBJ2-5, with 7 positions matching TRBD2. The germline CDR1 and CDR2 sequences are MDHEN and SYDVKM. This CDR3 is built from 15 residues. Unmatched junction bases numbered 6, after V lost 3 bases and J lost 2 bases. For the CDR3, the DNA is TGTGCCAGCAGTTTGCTTTCCGGGGGGCAAGAGACCCAGTACTTC. Its protein product is CASSLLSGGQETQYF.

The chain combines TRBV12-3 or TRBV12-4 with TRBJ1-3; the D gene is possibly TRBD1 (6 bases). The CDR3 loop spans 12 amino acids. V was clipped by 7 bases and J by 8 bases, with 12 bases between them. CDR3 loop: CASTGVGDTIYF. CDR3 in DNA: TGTGCCAGCACAGGGGTCGGGGACACCATATATTTT.

The chain carries TRBV19 and TRBJ2-7; tentatively, D is TRBD1 (5 bases). Trimming removed 3 bases at V and 2 bases at J, with 17 bases between. The germline V gene encodes CDR1 LNHDA and CDR2 SQIVND (reference sequence). CDR3 length equals 16 residues. As DNA, the CDR3 is TGTGCCAGTAGTATCGGCCAGGGCCGGACCCCCTACGAGCAGTACTTC. The encoded protein is CASSIGQGRTPYEQYF.

This rearrangement joins TRBV9 to TRBJ1-2; D is undetermined. The CDR3 runs to 14 residues. Trimming shortened V by 5 bases and J by 7 bases, and 18 bases separated the two germline ends. The germline CDR1 and CDR2 sequences are SGDLS and YYNGEE. CDR3 bases: TGTGCCAGCAGGGTCACCCGGGATCGTGGTGGCTACACCTTC. This encodes CASRVTRDRGGYTF.

The chain has TRBV19 and TRBJ2-4, with 7 positions matching TRBD2. This CDR3 spans 15 amino acids. Germline loops: CDR1 LNHDA, CDR2 SQIVND (reference sequence). V shed 4 bases and J 4 bases; nucleotides not matched to a gene: 7. The CDR3, as DNA: TGTGCCAGTAGTACCCATCTAGCGGAAAAAAACATTCAGTACTTC. This codes for CASSTHLAEKNIQYF.

CDR3 sequence reads: CASSLRTGHSLDEQYF. CDR3 in DNA: TGTGCCAGCAGCTTAAGGACAGGACATTCTCTGGACGAGCAGTACTTC. The rearrangement uses TRBV7-6 and TRBJ2-7; 7 bases are a match to TRBD1. This CDR3 comprises 16 residues. Germline lookup yields CDR1 SGHVS and CDR2 FNYEAQ. Trimming took 2 bases from V and 5 from J; bases not matched to a gene: 12.

The chain uses TRBV6-5 and TRBJ1-2; 7 positions match TRBD1. Trimming removed 4 bases from V and 3 bases from J; junction bases left unmatched: 8. Germline V CDR1 and CDR2: MNHEY, SVGAGI. This CDR3 contains 15 residues. CDR3 sequence (DNA): TGTGCCAGCAGTTCACGACAGGGCTGGTACTATGGCTACACCTTC. It specifies CASSSRQGWYYGYTF.

The chain employs TRBV6-5 and TRBJ1-5, with D perhaps matching TRBD1 (6 bases). CDR3 length: 15 amino acids. Germline loops: CDR1 MNHEY, CDR2 SVGAGI. The ends were cut back, 5 bases at V and 7 bases at J, with 18 bases in the middle. The CDR3 sequence: CASSPIRGAKQPQHF. The CDR3 nucleotides are TGTGCCAGCAGTCCGATCAGGGGCGCTAAACAGCCCCAGCATTTT.

The rearrangement joins TRBV2 to TRBJ1-6, with D unclear. Germline values: CDR1 SNHLY, CDR2 FYNNEI. The length of the CDR3 is 13 residues. The V gene lost 7 bases and the J gene lost 7 bases, with 11 bases spanning the gap. The CDR3 DNA sequence: TGTGCCAGCAAAAAGGAGATCAATTCACCCCTCCACTTT. This gives the protein CASKKEINSPLHF.

This rearrangement joins TRBV12-3 or TRBV12-4 to TRBJ2-7, with 10 bases lining up with TRBD1. V shed 6 bases, J shed 4 bases, and the junction held 3 bases outside the gene matches. CDR3 length: 13 residues. CDR3 region: CASSRQGAYEQYF. The CDR3 DNA follows: TGTGCCAGCAGCCGACAGGGGGCGTACGAGCAGTACTTC.

The rearrangement joins TRBV11-3 to TRBJ1-4, with 7 positions matching TRBD1. The CDR3 is 17 residues long. Germline CDR1 and CDR2: SGHNT and YENEEA. The J segment lost 8 bases and the V segment lost 3 bases, leaving 15 bases of the junction unmatched. CDR3 residues: CASSFQGVLPRGEKLFF. The CDR3 nucleotides are TGTGCCAGCAGCTTTCAGGGGGTGCTTCCTCGGGGCGAAAAACTGTTTTTT.

This sequence joins TRBV5-4 and TRBJ1-6, with D possibly TRBD1 on 5 matching bases. This CDR3 is built from 12 residues. Trimming left V 3 bases short and J 12 bases short, with 10 bases between. Germline CDR1 and CDR2: SGHNT and YYREEE (reference sequence). The CDR3 sequence: CASSSPGVPLHF. As DNA, the CDR3 is TGTGCCAGCAGCTCGCCGGGGGTACCCCTCCACTTT.

The V call is TRBV19, the J call TRBJ2-1; TRBD2 agrees at 12 bases. V trimming: 5 bases; J trimming: 4 bases; junction bases outside the gene matches: 9. The CDR3 runs 17 residues. CDR1 is LNHDA and CDR2 is SQIVND in the germline V gene (reference sequence). This chain's CDR3 is CASSFLTSGGAYNEQFF. CDR3 nucleotides: TGTGCCAGTAGTTTCCTGACTAGCGGGGGAGCTTACAATGAGCAGTTCTTC. The full variable domain, in which reference TRBV19 and TRBJ2-1 provide the parts outside the CDR3, is DGGITQSPKYLFRKEGQNVTLSCEQNLNHDAMYWYRQDPGQGLRLIYYSQIVNDFQKGDIAEGYSVSREKKESFPLTVTSAQKNPTAFYLCASSFLTSGGAYNEQFFGPGTRLTVL.

J is TRBJ2-5 and V is TRBV3-1 (or the pseudogene TRBV3-2); tentatively, D is TRBD1 (6 bases). This CDR3 is built from 14 residues. Germline loops: CDR1 LGHDT, CDR2 YNNKEL (reference sequence). Trimming pared 4 bases from V and 3 bases from J, leaving 12 bases between. DNA for the CDR3: TGTGCCAGCAGCCCCTCCGGGACAAAAGAGACCCAGTACTTC. Amino acids: CASSPSGTKETQYF.

The chain uses TRBV6-5 and TRBJ1-1; TRBD1 matches 9 bases. The CDR3 has 16 residues. Losses at the gene ends were 0 bases for V and 7 bases for J; bases not matched to a gene: 9. Germline V gene sequence: CDR1 MNHEY, CDR2 SVGAGI. The CDR3 here is CASSYSTDTGGNEAFF. DNA for the CDR3: TGTGCCAGCAGTTACTCGACCGATACAGGGGGCAATGAAGCTTTCTTT.

The chain links TRBV5-6 to TRBJ2-1, with TRBD2 identical over 9 bases. Germline V gene data show CDR1 as SGHDT and CDR2 as YYEEEE. After removal of 2 bases from V and 7 bases from J, the junction contained 4 bases not matched to a gene. CDR3 length: 14 residues. This chain's CDR3 is CASSFGGGANEQFF. The CDR3 DNA reads TGTGCCAGCAGCTTTGGCGGGGGGGCGAATGAGCAGTTCTTC.